The source of this T cell receptor (beta chain) is a study of cytomegalovirus exposure and HLA in healthy donors (dated by TCRdb to about 2017). Background for the entire study: According to an earlier analysis of 587 of the donors, about 179 million T cells yielded 117 million unique TCR beta sequences and approximately 300 Gb of sequence data. Because of strong linkage in the cohort, five DR-DQ haplotypes were treated as single units for association and clustering. About 330 gigabases of sequencing data and 91 million or so unique TCR sequences made up an early release that covered approximately 700 HLA-typed donors. Rather than using new phenotypic data, the later analysis identified candidate immune exposures from TCR beta sequences and from how often those sequences occurred across donors. The study aimed to test whether signatures of past pathogen exposure could be identified by cataloging public T cell receptors. Both class I and class II loci were covered by HLA typing, at four-digit resolution. A later genetic analysis used genome-wide SNP genotypes for about 55% of the 666 donors, treating that subset as a discovery cohort. The T cell repertoires of 666 subjects were profiled by immunosequencing and related to cytomegalovirus serostatus. Across around 400 genotyped donors of the cohort, an average of about 240,000 unique TCR beta nucleotide sequences per donor were sequenced, and roughly a sixth of those sequences were non-productive. To predict cytomegalovirus infection status, the study brought together high-throughput TCR immunosequencing, statistical association of individual TCRs with disease status, and machine learning. The number of typed donors differed by locus: about 629-640 for A, B, C, DRB1 and DQB1; approximately 520 for DQA1; some 610 for DPA1; and approximately 450 for DPB1. The genetic ancestry cluster associated with self-reported Caucasian donors included roughly 84% of the 300 to 400 genotyped donors. A separate validation cohort of approximately 120 different subjects was used in addition to the roughly 700-subject first cohort. Alongside the repertoire data, information on donor age, sex, ethnicity and CMV serostatus was compiled. All discovery cohort repertoires had been generated using a single sequencing platform. A later analysis re-examined previously published TCR beta repertoires from over 500 donors and added high-resolution HLA genotyping to investigate patterns of TCR occurrence. In an earlier analysis of 587 of the donors, high-throughput TCR beta sequencing was used to judge whether each TCR beta V gene segment behaved as functional or pseudogenic. General conclusions and limits of the study: Because the 87-base-pair reads could not distinguish some IMGT-functional V segments, including TRBV6-2 and TRBV6-3, those segments were excluded. V-gene and J-gene trimming of TCR beta chains was associated with a missense DCLRE1C variant in a later genetic analysis, and the association was replicated in an independent cohort. A total of 164 TCR beta chains were listed by the study as associated with cytomegalovirus. Presence/absence analyses assumed roughly uniform sequencing depth across donors, an assumption that may not hold. A further reported finding was that TCR beta sequences accurately predicted the HLA-A and HLA-B alleles for most subjects in the first cohort. Assigning TCR associations to individual alleles was difficult when HLA alleles, especially DR and DQ, strongly co-occurred. The cohort was sequenced for TCR beta chains only, and without alpha or paired-chain data the features that could be detected were limited. A later analysis reported that several top co-occurrence clusters appeared linked to parvovirus B19, influenza, CMV and Epstein-Barr virus. In both the original and validation cohorts, the classifier was reported to diagnose cytomegalovirus status with high specificity and sensitivity. A cluster of highly shared sequence variants was judged likely to represent a technical artifact of the sequencing pipeline. Because counts were too low, seventeen rarely observed V segments, including chromosome 9 orphons, were left out of the earlier analysis of 587 of the donors. In an earlier analysis of fewer than 750 of the donors, most TCR beta V segments were observed in productive rearrangements about 90% or about 30% of the time, broadly matching IMGT annotations. CMV serostatus was the only immune exposure information available for the cohort. Correlated functional status among segregating V segments might reflect linkage disequilibrium, but an unknown experimental factor could not be ruled out. Compared with the roughly 600-donor mean, donors in an Asian-associated ancestry cluster had fewer N-insertions in productive TCRs, according to a later genetic analysis. Because HLA typing was unavailable for some donors at each locus, only the typed subset was used in association tests. Most TCR sequences were observed very rarely across donors, whereas some public TCRs were present in many individuals. The authors suggested that the approach could potentially be extended to other disease states and immunological phenotypes. According to a later analysis, most CMV-associated TCR beta chains appeared to be HLA-restricted, and the HLA associations seemed to be driven largely by CMV exposure. Specific HLA alleles were associated with over 15,000 TCR beta sequences at a false discovery rate of 0.05 in a later analysis. In a later analysis, TCR association rates were found to vary across HLA loci, with the most associated TCRs seen for DRB1 alleles and the fewest for HLA-C alleles. In vitro tests confirmed that three of the cytomegalovirus-associated TCR beta chains recognize cytomegalovirus antigens. In a later analysis, HLA-associated TCR beta chains showed more clonal expansion and lower generation probabilities than non-associated chains that were equally common.

About this clone: The antigen it recognizes is unknown. The same CDR3 is also encoded by other DNA sequences in this sample.

In total, 666 healthy bone marrow donors made up the cohort. At the time of sampling, every cohort member was nominally healthy, though immune exposures that went unrecorded were likely present. The donor tested CMV seropositive, placing the donor among the roughly 300 seropositive members of the cohort. A peripheral blood sample was collected from each donor, and TCR beta sequencing was performed on peripheral blood mononuclear cells. Genomic DNA extraction from the blood cell samples was performed with the Qiagen DNeasy Blood Extraction Kit. V is shortened by 3 bases, J by 1 base, and the region joining them spans 9 bases. The CDR3 spans 14 residues, from the cysteine through the phenylalanine. CDR3 DNA is the only sequence kept; it has 42 bases, read in frame from the first base. The germline V gene (reference sequence) sets CDR1 to MNHNY and CDR2 to SVGAGI. Library method: the immunoSEQ multiplex PCR assay. The multiplex PCR relied on a mix of 60 forward primers for TCR Vbeta segments and 13 reverse primers for TCR Jbeta segments. The CDR3 region of rearranged TCR beta genes was amplified from genomic DNA by a multiplex PCR assay. The Illumina HiSeq System was used to sequence the amplified TCR beta libraries as 87-base-pair reads. Concerning the study's data processing: In a later analysis, roughly 80 million unique TCR beta chains were counted across the 500 to 850 repertoires, and roughly 11 million of these chains were shared by at least two donors. Raw reads were error-corrected and collapsed into unique sequences by a nearest-neighbor algorithm in which closely related sequences were merged to remove PCR and sequencing errors. V, D and J gene segments were assigned by aligning CDR3 sequences to IMGT reference sequences. Each retained sequence needed at least a six-nucleotide match to both a V gene segment and a J gene segment. Rearrangements were called productive when the CDR3 lacked stop codons and stayed in frame with V and J; all others were non-productive. CDR3 was defined according to IMGT convention as the region running from the second conserved V-encoded cysteine to the conserved J-encoded phenylalanine. The earlier analysis of about 620 of the donors excluded sequences that lacked an unambiguous match to a single V gene segment. An earlier analysis of 587 of the donors called V segments functional above 56.7% productive rearrangements and segregating when the between-donor standard deviation exceeded 5%. To diagnose cytomegalovirus status from the catalog of TCR beta chain sequences, a statistical classification framework was built. A later analysis assigned V and J genes by comparing TCR nucleotide sequences with IMGT/GENE-DB human TR gene sequences. The TCRdist pipeline was used in a later analysis to assign CDR3 sequences and most-parsimonious VDJ recombination scenarios. In a later analysis, every TCR beta chain was defined by the combination of its CDR3 amino acid sequence and its V-gene family, and reads without a unique V-gene family were dropped. To address suspected cross-contamination and a sequencing artifact, a later analysis removed approximately 590 highly shared, low-generation-probability nucleotide sequences. For each public chain, a later analysis derived a clonal expansion index from normalized ranks of inferred template counts within each repertoire. In a later analysis, generation probabilities were computed using a VDJ recombination model fitted to out-of-frame rearrangements, and the results were checked against IGoR. A later analysis scored TCR-TCR, TCR-HLA and TCR-CMV co-occurrence with hypergeometric tests, applying a repertoire-size bias correction to TCR pairs. A later analysis estimated false discovery rates by permuting HLA or CMV assignments 20 times. A later analysis grouped co-occurring TCRs with DBSCAN, adding TCRdist sequence similarity when clustering within HLA-allele-positive subsets. For co-occurrence clustering, repertoires with fewer than 30,000 or more than 120,000 public chains were excluded, along with roughly 5 repertoires with anomalous nucleotide sharing. In TCRdb, the immuneACCESS table is reduced to in-frame sequences with V and J assigned. These tables do not hold every clone; where another copy was compared, an unresolved V gene accounts for under half, and the others remain unexplained. V, J and clone size are those of that table, while D and trimming were read from the DNA. The table for this sample records about 72,000 clones. The biggest ten clones account for approximately 4.5% of the sample.

The TCR sequence derives from a woman in her forties in good health and CMV-seropositive. Sequencing was carried out using PBMCs. The chain couples TRBV6-6 to TRBJ1-1; matching of 6 bases hints at TRBD1 as the D gene. Here the CDR3 is given as CASSYSTGNTEAFF. The bases are TGTGCCAGCAGTTATTCGACAGGGAACACTGAAGCTTTCTTT.